This paragraph reports one T cell receptor beta chain. The data derive from a study of technical replicates of blood from a few donors. Repertoires were generated with immunoSEQ multiplex PCR, while TCRdb's copy carries only in-frame clones and drops some. Altogether about 76,000 clones are present, 86% being singletons, with the ten largest covering under 5.5%. The germline CDR1 and CDR2 sequences are SGHVS and FQNEAQ. The CDR3 length is 13 residues. V gave up 1 base and J gave up 6 bases, with 7 bases separating them. The sample comprised PBMCs. The genes are TRBV7-8 and TRBJ1-5; the D is unclear. This receptor was obtained from a human donor in good health. Some clones in this sample may be carry-over from other donors' samples. CDR3 sequence: CASSLVVAQPQHF. The DNA for the CDR3 is TGTGCCAGCAGCTTAGTGGTAGCTCAGCCCCAGCATTTT.